This T cell receptor beta chain is drawn from a study of T cell repertoires in cytomegalovirus infection. Whole-study context: It can be stated that public TCR beta signatures indicated CMV infection as well as a matching HLA type.

This clonotype has only one observation. Its matching antigen is unknown. A clone one base away is much larger, so this may be a read error. General study points: Carriage of CMV together with the relevant HLA was identifiable through cumulative public TCR beta family frequency. Across the ex vivo response, the dominant clonotypes were HLA-C-restricted CMV-specific TCR beta clonotypes.

V dropped 7 bases and J dropped 8 bases, with 18 bases sitting between them. The CDR3 extends over 14 amino acids. Germline V CDR1 and CDR2: SGHVS, FNYEAQ. One entry per CDR3 protein results from TCRdb running MiXCR on the reads. The table shows hundreds of thousands of distinct CDR3 sequences, with 22% occurring only once. The genes are TRBV7-6 and TRBJ1-3; the D is unclear. The receptor was derived from a human donor in good health (CMV status not recorded). Some clones in this sample may be carry-over from other donors' samples. Sequencing was performed on CD8+ T cells from PBMCs. DNA for the CDR3: TGTGCCAGCAACCATAGCTGGCAGACGGACACCATATATTTT. It encodes CASNHSWQTDTIYF. Drawing the rest from reference TRBV7-6 and TRBJ1-3, the complete variable domain is GAGVSQSPRYKVTKRGQDVALRCDPISGHVSLYWYRQALGQGPEFLTYFNYEAQQDKSGLPNDRFSAERPEGSISTLTIQRTEQRDSAMYRCASNHSWQTDTIYFGEGSWLTVV.